A single sample is the source of the 24 T cell receptor beta chains below, sequenced in a study of blood T cell repertoires in COVID-19. Clones were read by immunoSEQ multiplex PCR, and TCRdb kept only the in-frame ones, dropping some. The table includes approximately 99,000 clones, around 87% detected once. Sequencing used peripheral blood. These TCRs come from a human donor in a cohort sampled during active COVID-19.

The table lists this clone with a few counts. This chain connects TRBV4-1 to TRBJ2-7; TRBD2 matches at 10 bases. There are 16 residues in the CDR3. V gave up 1 base and J gave up 4 bases; unmatched junction bases: 7. Germline CDR1 is MGHRA and CDR2 is YSYEKL. The CDR3 loop reads CASSQVVSGRLYEQYF. CDR3 bases: TGCGCCAGCAGCCAAGTGGTTAGCGGGAGGTTGTACGAGCAGTACTTC.

This chain's CDR3 is CASSLGPGGSNEQYF. CDR3 sequence (DNA): TGTGCCAGCAGCTTGGGCCCGGGAGGGAGCAACGAGCAGTACTTC. The chain has TRBV5-6 and TRBJ2-7; 8 bases are shared with TRBD2. The CDR3 is 15 amino acids. Germline V lookup: CDR1 SGHDT, CDR2 YYEEEE. The J segment lost 5 bases and the V segment lost 0 bases, leaving 7 bases of the junction unmatched.

This sequence joins TRBV18 and TRBJ2-7; 7 positions match TRBD2. The germline V gene has CDR1 KGHSH and CDR2 LQKENI. The CDR3 consists of 14 residues. V lost 0 bases and J lost 4; bases outside the gene matches: 3. Here the CDR3 DNA reads TGTGCCAGCTCACCACCGCTAGCGGAATACGAGCAGTACTTC. Residues: CASSPPLAEYEQYF. Complete variable domain (other parts from reference TRBV18 and TRBJ2-7): NAGVMQNPRHLVRRRGQEARLRCSPMKGHSHVYWYRQLPEEGLKFMVYLQKENIIDESGMPKERFSAEFPKEGPSILRIQQVVRGDSAAYFCASSPPLAEYEQYFGPGTRLTVT.

The J gene is TRBJ2-2, the V gene TRBV9, with TRBD2 identical over 8 bases. The germline CDR1 and CDR2 sequences are SGDLS and YYNGEE. CDR3 size: 17 residues. V dropped 0 bases and J dropped 4; count of bases not matched to a gene: 8. The CDR3 bases are TGTGCCAGCAGCGTAGATCCTAGCGGGTTATCCACCGGGGAGCTGTTTTTT. Protein: CASSVDPSGLSTGELFF.

The J gene is TRBJ2-6, the V gene TRBV21-1; the table's D call TRBD1 went unverified against the DNA. TRBV21-1 is assigned pseudogene status. The CDR3 sequence is 18 residues long. The CDR3 sequence: CASSLPGQTDSGANVLTF. The CDR3, as DNA: TGTGCCAGCAGCTTACCGGGACAGACTGACTCTGGGGCCAACGTCCTGACTTTC.

The CDR3, as DNA: TGTGCCAGCAGCGTAGCTACGGGAGAGGGAACAGATACGCAGTATTTT. Translated: CASSVATGEGTDTQYF. The V call is TRBV9, the J call TRBJ2-3; a weak D match, TRBD2 (6 bases). CDR1 and CDR2 (germline): SGDLS, YYNGEE. V was shortened by 0 bases and J by 3 bases, with 14 bases between the two germline ends. The CDR3 is 16 amino acids.

The chain carries TRBV2 and TRBJ2-2; 8 bases align to TRBD2. With V trimmed by 6 bases and J by 0 bases, 6 bases remained unmatched. Germline V gene data show CDR1 as SNHLY and CDR2 as FYNNEI. The CDR3 sequence is 16 residues long. CDR3 sequence reads: CASSPTSAPNTGELFF. CDR3 bases: TGTGCCAGCAGCCCGACTAGCGCTCCGAACACCGGGGAGCTGTTTTTT.

The rearrangement joins TRBV5-1 to TRBJ1-1; D gene uncertain. Germline values: CDR1 SGHRS, CDR2 YFSETQ. The CDR3 extends over 13 amino acids. Trimming shortened V by 0 bases and J by 5 bases, and 8 bases separated the two germline ends. CDR3 amino acids: CASSLAAGTEAFF. The CDR3 nucleotides read TGCGCCAGCAGCTTGGCAGCCGGGACTGAAGCTTTCTTT.

V gene TRBV28 combines with J gene TRBJ2-5; 7 nucleotides line up with TRBD2. Trimming at V came to 3 bases and at J to 5 bases, leaving 6 bases not matched to a gene. The V gene's germline CDR1 is MDHEN and CDR2 SYDVKM. This CDR3 has 14 residues. CDR3 coding DNA: TGTGCCAGCAGTTTGAGCGGGGTGGGGGAGACCCAGTACTTC. This sequence encodes CASSLSGVGETQYF.

This sequence joins TRBV3-1 (or the pseudogene TRBV3-2) and TRBJ2-7; tentative D call: TRBD1 (5 bases). This CDR3 comprises 15 residues. Deletions cut 1 base from V and 0 bases from J, with 10 bases between. CDR1 and CDR2 (germline): LGHDT, YNNKEL (reference sequence). The CDR3 here is CASSQGGSASYEQYF. For the CDR3, the DNA is TGTGCCAGCAGCCAAGGGGGCAGCGCCTCCTACGAGCAGTACTTC.

The chain uses TRBV12-5 and TRBJ2-7, with a tentative D call TRBD2 (5 bases). V lost 6 bases to trimming and J lost 2 bases, with 11 bases between them. Germline loops: CDR1 LGHNT, CDR2 FRNRAP. This CDR3 is 13 amino acids long. CDR3 residues: CASGPSGTYEQYF. The CDR3 DNA reads TGTGCTAGTGGGCCCTCCGGGACCTACGAGCAGTACTTC.

The CDR3, as DNA: TGTGCCAGCATGTTCGGGGTGACTGGAAACACCATATATTTT. This sequence encodes CASMFGVTGNTIYF. This sequence joins TRBV28 and TRBJ1-3, with no clear D. CDR1 is MDHEN and CDR2 is SYDVKM in the germline V gene. With 7 bases removed from V and 2 bases from J, the gap between germline ends came to 12 bases. The CDR3 has 14 amino acids.

This clone was counted only a few times. One end of the junction fails to match germline, which may point to a read error. This chain links TRBV24-1 with TRBJ2-7, with no clear D. This CDR3 comprises 11 residues. The germline CDR1 and CDR2 sequences are KGHDR and SFDVKD. The CDR3 loop is CATSEPWLEDF. DNA of the CDR3: TGTGCCACCAGTGAACCTTGGCTAGAGGACTTC.

The chain joins TRBV7-9 to TRBJ1-1; D is unclear. The V end lost 5 bases, the J end lost 5 bases, and 9 bases lay between the germline ends. Looked up from germline, CDR1 is SEHNR and CDR2 is FQNEAQ (reference sequence). This CDR3 has 12 amino acids. The CDR3 reads CASSLTGTEAFF. In DNA, the CDR3 is TGTGCCAGCAGCCTAACCGGGACTGAAGCTTTCTTT.

The rearrangement links TRBV4-2 to TRBJ1-2; TRBD1 matches at 8 bases. The length of the CDR3 is 15 residues. The ends lost 5 bases at V and 7 bases at J; junction bases unmatched: 12. Germline V gene data show CDR1 as LGHNA and CDR2 as YNFKEQ. CDR3 protein: CASSLIQGARAGYTF. The CDR3, as DNA: TGTGCCAGCAGCTTAATTCAGGGGGCAAGAGCTGGCTACACCTTC.

This chain connects TRBV28 to TRBJ2-2; 14 bases line up with TRBD2. Germline V gives CDR1 MDHEN, CDR2 SYDVKM. CDR3 length: 17 amino acids. With 7 bases clipped from V and 3 bases from J, the junction kept 7 bases outside the gene matches. The CDR3 region is CASIPGGLAGDTGELFF. As DNA, the CDR3 is TGTGCCAGCATACCAGGGGGACTAGCGGGAGACACCGGGGAGCTGTTTTTT.

CDR3 sequence: CASSPQGGGNQPQHF. CDR3 DNA: TGTGCCAGCAGTCCCCAAGGGGGTGGCAATCAGCCCCAGCATTTT. The J gene is TRBJ1-5, the V gene TRBV6-6, with D possibly matching TRBD1 (6 bases). The CDR3 extends over 15 amino acids. Germline V gene sequence: CDR1 MNHNY, CDR2 SVGAGI (reference sequence). The V gene lost 5 bases and the J gene lost 2 bases, with 13 bases spanning the gap.

V is TRBV7-2 and J is TRBJ1-1; tentative D call: TRBD1 (5 bases). Trimming removed 2 bases at V and 0 bases at J, with 13 bases between. Germline V gene data show CDR1 as SGHTA and CDR2 as FQGNSA. This CDR3 region has 16 residues. Here the CDR3 reads CASSLRQGLMNTEAFF. Written as DNA, the CDR3 is TGTGCCAGCAGCTTAAGGCAGGGCCTCATGAACACTGAAGCTTTCTTT.

The chain uses TRBV5-1 and TRBJ2-5; 8 nucleotides match TRBD2. The CDR3 loop spans 15 amino acids. Trimming at V came to 0 bases and at J to 1 base, leaving 2 bases not matched to a gene. The germline CDR1 and CDR2 sequences are SGHRS and YFSETQ. The CDR3 reads CASSLELAVQETQYF. Written as DNA, the CDR3 is TGCGCCAGCAGCTTGGAACTAGCGGTCCAAGAGACCCAGTACTTC. Drawing the rest from reference TRBV5-1 and TRBJ2-5, the complete variable domain is KAGVTQTPRYLIKTRGQQVTLSCSPISGHRSVSWYQQTPGQGLQFLFEYFSETQRNKGNFPGRFSGRQFSNSRSEMNVSTLELGDSALYLCASSLELAVQETQYFGPGTRLLVL.

This chain links TRBV5-5 with TRBJ2-2; D perhaps matches TRBD1 (6 bases). The CDR3 extends over 15 amino acids. Germline-derived CDR1 and CDR2 are SGHKS and YYEKEE (reference sequence). V was trimmed by 4 bases and J by 2 bases, leaving 12 bases between them. CDR3 DNA: TGTGCCAGCAGCCTGACGGACAGTAACACCGGGGAGCTGTTTTTT. It is translated as CASSLTDSNTGELFF.

This chain joins TRBV12-5 and TRBJ2-1; 8 bases are a match to TRBD2. The CDR3 extends over 15 amino acids. In germline, CDR1 is LGHNT, CDR2 FRNRAP. The V and J ends lost 6 bases and 9 bases, in that order; junction bases with no gene match: 13. CDR3 in amino acids: CASGGVLAGGSEQFF. CDR3 bases: TGTGCTAGTGGGGGTGTGTTGGCGGGAGGTAGTGAGCAGTTCTTC.

This sequence joins TRBV9 and TRBJ2-5, with 10 bases matching TRBD1. V shed 3 bases, J shed 2 bases, and the junction held 4 bases outside the gene matches. The CDR3 consists of 15 residues. The germline CDR1 and CDR2 sequences are SGDLS and YYNGEE. The CDR3 sequence is CASSGGQGGQETQYF. The CDR3 DNA reads as TGTGCCAGCAGCGGAGGACAGGGGGGTCAAGAGACCCAGTACTTC.

The chain employs TRBV5-1 and TRBJ2-5, with TRBD2 matching 7 bases. CDR1 and CDR2 (germline): SGHRS, YFSETQ. CDR3 length equals 15 residues. V shed 0 bases and J 1 base; nucleotides not matched to a gene: 3. The CDR3 sequence: CASSLGLALQETQYF. CDR3 coding DNA: TGCGCCAGCAGCTTGGGACTAGCCCTCCAAGAGACCCAGTACTTC.

The chain combines TRBV24-1 with TRBJ1-5, with D tentatively TRBD1 (6 bases). The CDR3 loop spans 17 amino acids. CDR1 and CDR2 (germline): KGHDR, SFDVKD. V lost 1 base and J lost 2, with 14 bases in between. Here the CDR3 reads CATSDFRGKGGNQPQHF. The CDR3 DNA follows: TGTGCCACCAGTGATTTTCGGGGAAAGGGGGGCAATCAGCCCCAGCATTTT.